This T cell receptor (beta chain) was captured in a study of regulatory T cells in long-lasting Graves disease. As for time point: newly diagnosed GD, antithyroid drugs for less than 3 months. Following extraction of RNA from PBMCs, that RNA was used to make the TCR library. This clonotype appeared a few times. A read error may explain this, as a much larger clone is one base away. Researchers made TCR beta libraries by using iRepertoire HTBI primers and running Arm-PCR on CDR3 regions. TCRdb re-analysed the multiplex PCR reads in MiXCR, keeping a single row per CDR3 protein. The data contain roughly 610,000 distinct CDR3 sequences, roughly 15% of them singletons. This same sample was also part of a study on T cells in Graves' hyperthyroidism and ophthalmopathy. As reported in that work: HTBI primers were employed in a first-round RT-PCR of the TCR CDR3.

Source: peripheral blood mononuclear cells (PBMCs), taken at new diagnosis, from a patient treated with antithyroid drugs. This sequence was found in a man in his late teens or twenties with Graves disease.

CDR3 sequence (DNA): TGTGCCAGCACCCCGACAGAGAACACTGAAGCTTTCTTT. Amino acids: CASTPTENTEAFF. The rearrangement uses TRBV6-1 and TRBJ1-1, with a weak D call TRBD1 (5 bases). Trimming took 7 bases from V and 1 from J, leaving 10 bases between them. Germline loops: CDR1 MNHNS, CDR2 SASEGT. The CDR3 is 13 amino acids.